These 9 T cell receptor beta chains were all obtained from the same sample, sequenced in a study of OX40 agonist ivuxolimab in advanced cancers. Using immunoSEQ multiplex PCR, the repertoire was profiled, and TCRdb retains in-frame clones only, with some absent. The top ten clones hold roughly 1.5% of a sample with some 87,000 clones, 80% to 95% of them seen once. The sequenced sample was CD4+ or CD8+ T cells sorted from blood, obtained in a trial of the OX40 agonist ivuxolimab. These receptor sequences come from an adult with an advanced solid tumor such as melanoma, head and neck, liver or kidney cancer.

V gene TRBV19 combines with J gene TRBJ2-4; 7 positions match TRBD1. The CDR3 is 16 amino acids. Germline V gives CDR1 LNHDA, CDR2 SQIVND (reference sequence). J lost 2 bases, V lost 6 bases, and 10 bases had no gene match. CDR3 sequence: CASSAKGGATKNIQYF. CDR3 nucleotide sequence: TGTGCCAGTAGCGCCAAAGGGGGCGCAACCAAAAACATTCAGTACTTC.

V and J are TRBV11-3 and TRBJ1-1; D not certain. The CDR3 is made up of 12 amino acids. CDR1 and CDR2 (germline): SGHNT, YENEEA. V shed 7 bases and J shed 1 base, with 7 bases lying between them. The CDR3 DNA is TGTGCCAGCACCCTACGGAACACTGAAGCTTTCTTT. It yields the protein CASTLRNTEAFF.

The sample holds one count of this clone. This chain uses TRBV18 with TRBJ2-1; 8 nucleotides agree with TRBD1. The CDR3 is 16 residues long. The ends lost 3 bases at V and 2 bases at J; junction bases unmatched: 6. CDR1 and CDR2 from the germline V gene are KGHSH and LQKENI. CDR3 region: CASSPGTGNTYNEQFF. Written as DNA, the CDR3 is TGTGCCAGCTCACCGGGGACAGGAAATACCTACAATGAGCAGTTCTTC.

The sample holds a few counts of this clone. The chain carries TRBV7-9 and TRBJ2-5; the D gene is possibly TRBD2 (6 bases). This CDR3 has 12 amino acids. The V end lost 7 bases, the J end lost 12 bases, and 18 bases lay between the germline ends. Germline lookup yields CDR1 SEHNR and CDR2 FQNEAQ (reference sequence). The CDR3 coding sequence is TGTGCCAGCAACCTAAATGCGGGGCTCAAGTACTTC. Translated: CASNLNAGLKYF.

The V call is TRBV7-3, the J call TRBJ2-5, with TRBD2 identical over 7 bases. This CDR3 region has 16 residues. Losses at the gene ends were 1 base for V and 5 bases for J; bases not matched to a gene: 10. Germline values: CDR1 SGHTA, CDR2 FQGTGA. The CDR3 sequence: CASSLNPSGASETQYF. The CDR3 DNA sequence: TGTGCCAGCAGCTTAAACCCCAGCGGGGCCTCGGAGACCCAGTACTTC.

As DNA, the CDR3 is TGTGCCAGCAGTTTGACAGGGGGCCAGTACGAGCAGTACTTC. Protein product: CASSLTGGQYEQYF. The V call is TRBV7-3, the J call TRBJ2-7; 10 bases match TRBD1. The J segment lost 4 bases and the V segment lost 6 bases, leaving 6 bases of the junction unmatched. In germline, CDR1 is SGHTA, CDR2 FQGTGA. The CDR3 has 14 residues.

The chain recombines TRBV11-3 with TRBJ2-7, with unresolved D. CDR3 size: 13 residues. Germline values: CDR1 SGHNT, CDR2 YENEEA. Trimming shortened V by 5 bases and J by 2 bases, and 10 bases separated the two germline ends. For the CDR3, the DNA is TGTGCCAGCAGCCTCGGGCCAGCCTACGAGCAGTACTTC. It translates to CASSLGPAYEQYF.

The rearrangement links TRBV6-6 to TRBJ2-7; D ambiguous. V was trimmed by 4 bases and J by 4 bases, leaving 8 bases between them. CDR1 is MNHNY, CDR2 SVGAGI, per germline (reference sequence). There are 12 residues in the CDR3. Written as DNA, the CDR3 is TGTGCCAGCAGTTCTTGGGGTTACGAGCAGTACTTC. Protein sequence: CASSSWGYEQYF.

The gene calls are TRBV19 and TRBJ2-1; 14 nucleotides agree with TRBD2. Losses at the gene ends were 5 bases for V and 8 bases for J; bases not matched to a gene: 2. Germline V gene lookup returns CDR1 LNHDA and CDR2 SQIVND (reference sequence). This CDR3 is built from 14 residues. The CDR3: CASSPTSGRDEQFF. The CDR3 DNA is TGTGCCAGTAGTCCGACTAGCGGGAGGGATGAGCAGTTCTTC.